A single sample gave rise to the 14 T cell receptor beta chains below, sequenced in a study of identical twins. TCRdb re-derived calls from the 5' RACE reads in MiXCR, one entry per CDR3 protein. Here the sample spans a few hundred thousand distinct CDR3 sequences, roughly 15% being singletons. These data were also reused for a study on yellow fever vaccine responses in identical twins.

The specimen was CD4+ T cells sorted from blood. These receptor sequences come from a woman aged 18-29 years in good health.

This clonotype occurred many times. The chain employs TRBV10-3 and TRBJ2-7; D ambiguous. The CDR3 extends over 14 amino acids. Germline loops: CDR1 ENHRY, CDR2 SYGVKD. CDR3 DNA: TGTGCTACCCGACCCGGCCAGAACTCCTACGAGCAGTACTTC. The encoded protein is CATRPGQNSYEQYF.

This clonotype has a handful of counts. The chain employs TRBV18 and TRBJ2-3; a possible D gene is TRBD2 (6 bases). The CDR3 runs 18 residues. Germline CDR1 and CDR2: KGHSH and LQKENI. Deletions cut 6 bases from V and 2 bases from J, with 24 bases between. The CDR3 DNA reads as TGTGCCAGCTCCCCCTACCACGTTTCCGGGAGCTACACAGATACGCAGTATTTT. Its protein is CASSPYHVSGSYTDTQYF. The variable domain in full, with the rest retrieved from reference TRBV18 and TRBJ2-3, is NAGVMQNPRHLVRRRGQEARLRCSPMKGHSHVYWYRQLPEEGLKFMVYLQKENIIDESGMPKERFSAEFPKEGPSILRIQQVVRGDSAAYFCASSPYHVSGSYTDTQYFGPGTRLTVL.

The sample holds a few counts of this clonotype. The V call is TRBV7-9, the J call TRBJ1-3; D may be TRBD1 (6 bases). Germline V gene sequence: CDR1 SEHNR, CDR2 FQNEAQ (reference sequence). Trimming stripped 6 bases from V and 2 bases from J, with 17 bases between. The CDR3 sequence is 16 residues long. The CDR3 region is CASSQGFRDTGNTIYF. The CDR3 nucleotides read TGTGCCAGCAGTCAGGGATTCCGGGACACTGGAAACACCATATATTTT. Full variable domain (rest looked up from reference TRBV7-9 and TRBJ1-3): DTGVSQNPRHKITKRGQNVTFRCDPISEHNRLYWYRQTLGQGPEFLTYFQNEAQLEKSRLLSDRFSAERPKGSFSTLEIQRTEQGDSAMYLCASSQGFRDTGNTIYFGEGSWLTVV.

There are a few counts of this clonotype. The DNA for the CDR3 is TGTGCCAGCAGTGAAAAGGGTTTCCACGAGCAGTACGTC. This gives the protein CASSEKGFHEQYV. J is TRBJ2-7 and V is TRBV6-1; D not resolved. The CDR3 spans 13 residues. Deletions cut 2 bases from V and 5 bases from J, with 10 bases between. The germline CDR1 and CDR2 sequences are MNHNS and SASEGT.

This clonotype has just a few counts. The genes are TRBV4-2 and TRBJ2-1; D is possibly TRBD2 (6 bases). The CDR3 is 16 residues long. The V gene's germline CDR1 is LGHNA and CDR2 YNFKEQ. The V end was cut by 0 bases, the J end by 8 bases, with 17 bases between. CDR3 DNA sequence: TGTGCCAGCAGCCAAGATTTGGCTAGCGTCCCTGATGAGCAGTTCTTC. Its protein is CASSQDLASVPDEQFF.

The V and J genes are TRBV18 and TRBJ1-1; 9 positions agree with TRBD1. V gave up 3 bases and J gave up 1 base; unmatched junction bases: 6. The CDR3 consists of 16 residues. Germline V CDR1 and CDR2: KGHSH, LQKENI. For the CDR3, the DNA is TGTGCCAGCTCACCCGACGGACAGGGGCCGAACACTGAAGCTTTCTTT. Translating it yields CASSPDGQGPNTEAFF.

The gene calls are TRBV29-1 and TRBJ2-5; 9 nucleotides agree with TRBD2. V shed 4 bases and J 5 bases; nucleotides not matched to a gene: 8. Germline CDR1 and CDR2: SQVTM and ANQGSEA. This CDR3 is 14 amino acids long. CDR3 nucleotides: TGCAGCGTTGGGGCTAGCGGGGTAGCTGAGACCCAGTACTTC. Protein sequence: CSVGASGVAETQYF.

The chain couples TRBV6-1 to TRBJ2-1; 11 positions match TRBD1. This CDR3 comprises 14 residues. J lost 5 bases, V lost 6 bases, and 3 bases had no gene match. Looked up from germline, CDR1 is MNHNS and CDR2 is SASEGT. DNA of the CDR3: TGTGCCAGCAGCCGGGACAGGGGGAACAATGAGCAGTTCTTC. It is translated as CASSRDRGNNEQFF.

The V gene is TRBV12-3 or TRBV12-4, the J gene TRBJ2-7, with TRBD1 as a possible D gene (6 bases). The V gene lost 2 bases and the J gene lost 6 bases, with 11 bases spanning the gap. This CDR3 region has 13 residues. CDR3 amino acids: CASSLNRASEQYF. The CDR3 coding sequence is TGTGCCAGCAGTTTAAACAGGGCGAGCGAGCAGTACTTC.

V and J are TRBV5-1 and TRBJ2-1; D is unresolved. CDR1 and CDR2 (germline): SGHRS, YFSETQ. There are 15 residues in the CDR3. Trimming left V 1 base short and J 3 bases short, with 11 bases between. In DNA, the CDR3 is TGCGCCAGCAGCTTGCCGACCCCCGTCTACAATGAGCAGTTCTTC. Translating it yields CASSLPTPVYNEQFF. Full variable domain (missing parts from reference TRBV5-1 and TRBJ2-1): KAGVTQTPRYLIKTRGQQVTLSCSPISGHRSVSWYQQTPGQGLQFLFEYFSETQRNKGNFPGRFSGRQFSNSRSEMNVSTLELGDSALYLCASSLPTPVYNEQFFGPGTRLTVL.

The chain couples TRBV10-3 to TRBJ2-3, with D perhaps TRBD1 or TRBD2 (5 bases each). V lost 0 bases, J lost 2 bases, and 9 bases lay in between. Looked up from germline, CDR1 is ENHRY and CDR2 is SYGVKD. This CDR3 region has 15 residues. CDR3 protein: CAISESRGTTDTQYF. In DNA, the CDR3 is TGTGCCATCAGTGAGTCGAGGGGCACCACAGATACGCAGTATTTT.

This clonotype was picked up a small number of times. The chain has TRBV5-1 and TRBJ2-1; 7 bases line up with TRBD2. Germline assignment: CDR1 SGHRS and CDR2 YFSETQ. This CDR3 spans 15 amino acids. V trimming: 4 bases; J trimming: 7 bases; junction bases outside the gene matches: 11. The CDR3 loop is CASSQPWEGLNEQFF. CDR3 nucleotides: TGCGCCAGCAGCCAACCCTGGGAGGGCCTGAATGAGCAGTTCTTC.

The CDR3 protein is CASSLGRLHYEQYF. The CDR3 nucleotides read TGTGCCAGCAGTTTAGGTCGTTTGCACTACGAGCAGTACTTC. This chain joins TRBV12-3 or TRBV12-4 and TRBJ2-7; no firm D call. The V and J ends lost 1 base and 3 bases respectively, with 10 bases between them. The CDR3 contains 14 residues.

This clonotype was detected only a few times. CDR3 DNA: TGCAGTGCTAGCCGCGACAGGGCACGATCCTACGAGCAGTACTTC. This codes for CSASRDRARSYEQYF. The V and J genes are TRBV20-1 and TRBJ2-7; 7 nucleotides align to TRBD1. CDR3 length: 15 residues. J gave up 1 base and V 3 bases, and 9 bases lay outside the gene matches. Germline V lookup: CDR1 DFQATT, CDR2 SNEGSKA (reference sequence).